The present T cell receptor beta chain was sequenced within a study of CD8 T cells in Susac syndrome. Notes on this clonotype: Its specificity is unknown.

When the RNA was reverse transcribed, random hexamers were used with an input of roughly 0.45 to 1 ug. The amplification used immunoSEQ multiplex PCR on TCR beta CDR3; it spanned 54 Vbeta and 13 Jbeta. TCRdb called the immunoSEQ multiplex PCR reads again in MiXCR, with one record for every CDR3 protein. Among some 120,000 distinct CDR3 sequences listed, over 90% were seen once. Per germline, CDR1 MGHRA and CDR2 YSYEKL. There are 15 residues in the CDR3. Between the trimmed V and J ends, which lost 0 bases and 4 bases, there was a span of 12 bases. Findings of the study overall: The study's TCR sequencing and HLA analysis drew on a certain number of individuals. That number was acknowledged as relatively small.

Sample: CD8+ T cells from PBMCs. This receptor was taken from a human donor with multiple sclerosis. The rearrangement uses TRBV4-1 and TRBJ1-2, with D possibly TRBD1 on 5 matching bases. This chain's CDR3 is CASSQDPGGAYGYTF. DNA for the CDR3: TGCGCCAGCAGCCAAGACCCGGGAGGGGCCTATGGCTACACCTTC.